The source of this T cell receptor (beta chain) is a study of cytomegalovirus exposure and HLA in healthy donors. Regarding the study as a whole: Sequencing had likely introduced a cluster of highly shared sequence variants as an artifact. Investigators reported 150 to 200 TCR beta chains as tied to cytomegalovirus. Later, an analysis found that common viral pathogens appeared to be linked with several of the most significant clusters. The authors later linked a missense DCLRE1C variant to TCR beta V- and J-gene trimming.

PCR amplification relied on 60 Vbeta primers (plus 13 Jbeta primers). Some clones are missing from TCRdb's copy, which holds only in-frame ones; the method was immunoSEQ multiplex PCR. This table has under 150,000 clones, around four fifths appearing once. A single count supports this clone. Its antigen is still unknown. Germline V gene lookup returns CDR1 GTSNPN and CDR2 SVGIG (reference sequence). CDR3 length equals 14 residues. Trimming took 3 bases from V and 4 from J; bases not matched to a gene: 8. The specimen was PBMCs. The TCR originated in a woman between 40 and 55 years old in good health and CMV-seropositive. The V gene is TRBV30, the J gene TRBJ1-2; 7 bases are a match to TRBD1. CDR3 region: CAWRDRDRGYGYTF. DNA for the CDR3: TGTGCCTGGAGAGACCGGGACAGAGGCTATGGCTACACCTTC.